The clone carrying this T cell receptor (beta chain) was observed a few times. The antigen remains unidentified. This specimen belongs to a study of blood T cells in healthy people across ages. On the study more broadly: Capturing about one barcoded beta molecule per two T cells was achieved by template switching. Study results and caveats: Strong correlation existed between TCR beta diversity and naive T cell percentage.

A second PCR of roughly 6 to 12 cycles used a sample-barcoded 5' primer and a J-beta primer mix. Every single cDNA molecule received a tag from a template-switch adaptor with 12 random nucleotides. TCRdb fed the 5' RACE reads into MiXCR, producing one record per CDR3 protein. The sample lists roughly 1.7 million distinct CDR3 sequences; almost 35% were seen once. The TCR was taken from a woman aged 25 to 39 in good health. The specimen was blood.

The CDR3 bases are TGTGCCAGCAGCGACGACAGAGTCAATGAGCAGTTCTTC. It yields the protein CASSDDRVNEQFF. V and J are TRBV9 and TRBJ2-1, with D possibly being TRBD1 (5 bases). Germline lookup yields CDR1 SGDLS and CDR2 YYNGEE. This CDR3 has 13 residues. V was shortened by 3 bases and J by 6 bases, with 10 bases between the two germline ends.